Sequencing of this T cell receptor (beta chain) was carried out in a study of graft-versus-host responses after intestinal transplantation. Background on the study: Each patient got anti-thymocyte globulin induction, then tacrolimus and steroids for around three years.

Germline CDR1 and CDR2: LGHNT and FRNRAP. The length of the CDR3 is 19 residues. V was clipped by 7 bases and J by 0 bases; unmatched bases: 11. Only in-frame clones appear in the TCRdb table, and some are missing; sequencing was by immunoSEQ multiplex PCR. The table includes 23,000 or so clones, 90% to 95% detected once. The genes are TRBV12-5 and TRBJ2-3; 15 positions agree with TRBD2. The source was PBMCs, collected 30 days after intestinal transplant. The source is a human patient who received an intestinal transplant, so some T cells may come from the graft donor. The CDR3 sequence is CASDDTGTSGGISTDTQYF. The CDR3 DNA is TGTGCTAGTGATGACACCGGGACTAGCGGGGGGATTAGCACAGATACGCAGTATTTT.